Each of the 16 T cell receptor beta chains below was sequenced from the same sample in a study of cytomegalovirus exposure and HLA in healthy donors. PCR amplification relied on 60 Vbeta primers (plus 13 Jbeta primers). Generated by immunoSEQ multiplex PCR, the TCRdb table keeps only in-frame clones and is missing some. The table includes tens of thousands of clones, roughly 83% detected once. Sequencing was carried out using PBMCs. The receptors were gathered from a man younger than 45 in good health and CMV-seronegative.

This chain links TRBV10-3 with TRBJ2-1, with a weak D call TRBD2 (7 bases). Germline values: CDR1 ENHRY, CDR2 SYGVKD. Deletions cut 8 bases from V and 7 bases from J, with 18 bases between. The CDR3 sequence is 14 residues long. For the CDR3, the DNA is TGTGCCATCCATGCCGGGGGGCGGAGGAATGAGCAGTTCTTC. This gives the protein CAIHAGGRRNEQFF.

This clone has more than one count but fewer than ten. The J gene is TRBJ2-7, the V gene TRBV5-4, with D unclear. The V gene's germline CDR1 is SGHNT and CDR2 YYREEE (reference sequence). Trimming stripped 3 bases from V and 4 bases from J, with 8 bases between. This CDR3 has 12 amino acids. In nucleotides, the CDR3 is TGTGCCAGCAGCTCGGCAGGTTACGAGCAGTACTTC. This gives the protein CASSSAGYEQYF. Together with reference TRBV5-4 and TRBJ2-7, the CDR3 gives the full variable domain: ETGVTQSPTHLIKTRGQQVTLRCSSQSGHNTVSWYQQALGQGPQFIFQYYREEENGRGNFPPRFSGLQFPNYSSELNVNALELDDSALYLCASSSAGYEQYFGPGTRLTVT.

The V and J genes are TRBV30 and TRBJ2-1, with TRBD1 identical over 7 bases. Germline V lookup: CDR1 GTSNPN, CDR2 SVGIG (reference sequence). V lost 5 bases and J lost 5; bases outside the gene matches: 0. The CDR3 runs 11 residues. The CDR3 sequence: CAWGTDNEQFF. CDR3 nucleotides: TGTGCCTGGGGGACAGACAATGAGCAGTTCTTC.

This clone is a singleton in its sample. The CDR3 DNA is TGTGCCAGCAGACCCTACAGCGGGCCGGGGACTGAAGCTTTCTTT. This encodes CASRPYSGPGTEAFF. The J gene is TRBJ1-1, the V gene TRBV6-5; D not resolved. Germline V CDR1 and CDR2: MNHEY, SVGAGI. V was clipped by 6 bases and J by 5 bases, with 19 bases between them. The CDR3 runs to 15 residues.

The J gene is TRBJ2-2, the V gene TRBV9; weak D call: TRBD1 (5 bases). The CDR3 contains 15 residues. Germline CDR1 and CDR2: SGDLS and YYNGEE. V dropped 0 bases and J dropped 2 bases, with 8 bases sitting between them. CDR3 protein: CASSVETDNTGELFF. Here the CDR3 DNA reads TGTGCCAGCAGCGTAGAGACAGATAACACCGGGGAGCTGTTTTTT.

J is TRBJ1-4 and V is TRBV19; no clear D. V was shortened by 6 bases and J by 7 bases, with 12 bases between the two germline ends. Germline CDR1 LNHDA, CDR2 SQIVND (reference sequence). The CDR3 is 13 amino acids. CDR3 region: CASRWTMGEKLFF. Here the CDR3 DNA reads TGTGCCAGTAGGTGGACTATGGGTGAAAAACTGTTTTTT.

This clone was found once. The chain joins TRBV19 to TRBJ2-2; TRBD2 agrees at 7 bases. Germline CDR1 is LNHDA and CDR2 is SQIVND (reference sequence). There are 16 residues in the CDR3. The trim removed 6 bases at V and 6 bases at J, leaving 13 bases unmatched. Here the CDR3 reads CASSSWNGGRSGELFF. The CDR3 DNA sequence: TGTGCCAGTAGCTCGTGGAATGGCGGGAGATCCGGGGAGCTGTTTTTT. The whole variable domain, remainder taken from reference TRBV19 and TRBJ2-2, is DGGITQSPKYLFRKEGQNVTLSCEQNLNHDAMYWYRQDPGQGLRLIYYSQIVNDFQKGDIAEGYSVSREKKESFPLTVTSAQKNPTAFYLCASSSWNGGRSGELFFGEGSRLTVL.

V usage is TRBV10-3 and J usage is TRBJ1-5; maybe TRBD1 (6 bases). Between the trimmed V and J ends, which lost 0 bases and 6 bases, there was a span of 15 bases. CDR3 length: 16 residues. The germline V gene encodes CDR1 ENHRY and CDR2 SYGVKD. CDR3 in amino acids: CAISESGGGASQPQHF. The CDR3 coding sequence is TGTGCCATCAGTGAGTCGGGGGGGGGCGCTAGTCAGCCCCAGCATTTT.

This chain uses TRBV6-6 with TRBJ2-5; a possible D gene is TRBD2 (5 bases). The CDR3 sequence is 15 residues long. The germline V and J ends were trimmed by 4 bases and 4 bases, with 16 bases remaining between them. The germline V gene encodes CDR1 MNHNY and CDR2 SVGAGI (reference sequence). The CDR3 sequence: CASSSAVTRGETQYF. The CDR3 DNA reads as TGTGCCAGCAGTTCCGCGGTAACTAGAGGAGAGACCCAGTACTTC.

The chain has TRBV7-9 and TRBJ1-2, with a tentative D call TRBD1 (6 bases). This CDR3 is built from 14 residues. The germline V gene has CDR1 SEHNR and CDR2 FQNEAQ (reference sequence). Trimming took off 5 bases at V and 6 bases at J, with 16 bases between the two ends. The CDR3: CASSTTTGRDGYTF. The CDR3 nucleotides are TGTGCCAGCAGCACCACAACAGGGCGTGATGGCTACACCTTC.

This CDR3 reads CASSQEGQGLEKLFF. The CDR3 DNA sequence: TGCGCCAGCAGCCAAGAGGGACAGGGACTCGAAAAACTGTTTTTT. The J gene is TRBJ1-4, the V gene TRBV4-3; 9 nucleotides agree with TRBD1. The ends lost 0 bases at V and 8 bases at J; junction bases unmatched: 4. This CDR3 has 15 residues. From germline, CDR1 is LGHNA and CDR2 YSLEER.

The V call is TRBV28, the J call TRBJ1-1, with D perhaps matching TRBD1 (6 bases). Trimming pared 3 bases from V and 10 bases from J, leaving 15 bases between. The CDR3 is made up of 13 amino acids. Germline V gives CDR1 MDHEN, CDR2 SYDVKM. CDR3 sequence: CASSLGGGVSAFF. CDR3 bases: TGTGCCAGCAGTTTGGGAGGGGGGGTTTCAGCTTTCTTT.

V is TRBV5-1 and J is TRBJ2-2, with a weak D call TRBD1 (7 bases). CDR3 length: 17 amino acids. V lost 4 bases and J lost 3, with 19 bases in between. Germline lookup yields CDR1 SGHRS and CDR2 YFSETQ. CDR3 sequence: CASSPQAGQTYTGELFF. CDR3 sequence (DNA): TGCGCCAGCAGCCCCCAGGCGGGACAGACATACACCGGGGAGCTGTTTTTT.

The DNA of the CDR3 is TGCGCCAGCAGCTCCGGACAGGTGAGGCCCTACGAGCAGTACTTC. It codes for CASSSGQVRPYEQYF. This rearrangement joins TRBV5-1 to TRBJ2-7, with 7 bases lining up with TRBD1. J was trimmed by 2 bases and V by 3 bases; bases with no gene match: 8. Germline values: CDR1 SGHRS, CDR2 YFSETQ. The CDR3 length is 15 residues.

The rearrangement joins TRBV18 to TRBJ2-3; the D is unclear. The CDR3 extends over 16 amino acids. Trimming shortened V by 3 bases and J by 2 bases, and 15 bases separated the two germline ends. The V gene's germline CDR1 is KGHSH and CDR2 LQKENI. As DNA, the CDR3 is TGTGCCAGCTCACCCCGAGATAGTACGCCCACAGATACGCAGTATTTT. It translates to CASSPRDSTPTDTQYF.

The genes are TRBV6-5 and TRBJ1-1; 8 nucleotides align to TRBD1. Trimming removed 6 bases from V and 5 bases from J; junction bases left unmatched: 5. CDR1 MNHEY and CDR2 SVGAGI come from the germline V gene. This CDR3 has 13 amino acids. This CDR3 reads CASRETGGTEAFF. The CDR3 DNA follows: TGTGCCAGCAGGGAAACAGGGGGGACTGAAGCTTTCTTT.